In its sample, the clone carrying this T cell receptor beta chain was seen once. The antigen is undetermined. The same CDR3 also results from other DNA sequences found in this sample. The CDR3 covers 13 residues. The ends were cut back, 5 bases at V and 5 bases at J, with 12 bases in the middle. The germline V gene encodes CDR1 MNHNS and CDR2 SASEGT. These data originate in a study of shared clonotypes between healthy human individuals. Broader study findings: A generally larger estimated richness was seen in naive subsets than in memory subsets.

Authors' processing steps: Without quality scores, immunoSEQ junctional reads could not be filtered like full-length reads. Data came from immunoSEQ multiplex PCR; TCRdb stores just in-frame clones and leaves some out. V and J calls and clone size follow that table, whereas D and trimming were derived from the DNA. This sample has 950,000 to 1,200,000 clones; about 72% occur once, and the top ten carry approximately 0.9%. Both subsets, CD45RA+ naive and CD45RA-negative memory, were split from the CD4+ cells. Sequencing was carried out using memory CD4+ T cells from PBMCs. Subset specified: CD45RA-negative fraction. This rearrangement joins TRBV6-1 to TRBJ2-5; D perhaps matches TRBD2 (5 bases). The TCR sequence derives from a man younger than 30 in good health. Some clones in this sample may be carry-over from other donors' samples. This chain's CDR3 is CASSRDPRETQYF. CDR3 in DNA: TGTGCCAGCAGTCGGGATCCCCGGGAGACCCAGTACTTC.